This T cell receptor beta chain stems from a study of T cells in Graves' hyperthyroidism and ophthalmopathy. The study left out patients who had uncontrolled infection, other autoimmune disease, pregnancy or lactation. For the diagnoses, clinical symptoms, serum thyroxine and TRAb, thyroid ultrasound and orbital computed tomography were used. The authors obtained PBMCs from roughly 10 ml of fresh peripheral blood. The V and J ends lost 1 base and 5 bases, in that order; junction bases with no gene match: 3. The CDR3 spans 14 residues. From germline, CDR1 is SQVTM and CDR2 ANQGSEA. Amplification targeted TCR beta CDR3 regions from RNA transcripts. First-round RT-PCR targeting the TCR CDR3 was performed with the HTBI primer set. TCRdb independently ran MiXCR on the multiplex PCR reads; one entry per CDR3 protein. Here the sample spans about 720,000 distinct CDR3 sequences, about 17% being singletons.

There are many counts of this clonotype. Material for sequencing was blood. The source is a man younger than 35 with Graves' hyperthyroidism. This sequence joins TRBV29-1 and TRBJ2-3; 10 positions match TRBD1. DNA for the CDR3: TGCAGCGTTGAAGGGGACAGGGGTGGAGATACGCAGTATTTT. The encoded protein is CSVEGDRGGDTQYF.